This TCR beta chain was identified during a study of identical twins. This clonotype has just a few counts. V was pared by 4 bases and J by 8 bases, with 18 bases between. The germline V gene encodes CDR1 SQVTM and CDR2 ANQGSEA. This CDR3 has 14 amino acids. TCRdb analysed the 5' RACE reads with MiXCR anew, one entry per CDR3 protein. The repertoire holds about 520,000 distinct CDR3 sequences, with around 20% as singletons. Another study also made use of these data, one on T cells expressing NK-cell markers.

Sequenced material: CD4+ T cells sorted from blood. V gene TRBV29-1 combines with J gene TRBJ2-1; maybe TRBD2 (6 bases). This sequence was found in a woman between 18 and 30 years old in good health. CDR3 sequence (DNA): TGCAGCGTTGGTCGCGGGAATGGAGGGCATGAGCAGTTCTTC. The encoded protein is CSVGRGNGGHEQFF.